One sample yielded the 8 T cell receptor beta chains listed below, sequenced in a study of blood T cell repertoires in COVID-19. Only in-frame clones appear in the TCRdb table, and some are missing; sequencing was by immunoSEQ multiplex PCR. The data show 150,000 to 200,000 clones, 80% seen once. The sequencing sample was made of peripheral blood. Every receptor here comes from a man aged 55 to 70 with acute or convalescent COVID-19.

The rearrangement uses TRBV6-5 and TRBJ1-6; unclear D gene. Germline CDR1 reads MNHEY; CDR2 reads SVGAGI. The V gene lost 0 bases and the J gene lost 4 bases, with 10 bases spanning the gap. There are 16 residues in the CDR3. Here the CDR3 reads CASSYSITTYNSPLHF. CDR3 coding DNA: TGTGCCAGCAGTTACTCGATTACGACTTATAATTCACCCCTCCACTTT.

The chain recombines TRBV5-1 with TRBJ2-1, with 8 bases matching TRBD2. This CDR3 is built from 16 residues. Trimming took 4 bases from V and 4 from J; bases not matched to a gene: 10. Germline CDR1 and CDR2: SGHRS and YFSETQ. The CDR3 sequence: CASSLRTSQGYNEQFF. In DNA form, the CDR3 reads TGCGCCAGCAGCCTCCGGACTAGCCAAGGATACAATGAGCAGTTCTTC.

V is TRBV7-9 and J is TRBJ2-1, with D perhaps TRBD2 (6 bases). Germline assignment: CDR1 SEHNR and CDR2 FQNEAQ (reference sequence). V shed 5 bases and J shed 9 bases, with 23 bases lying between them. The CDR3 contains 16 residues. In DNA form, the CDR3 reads TGTGCCAGCAGCCCCCTGGGAGTAGCGGTTACGGGTGAGCAGTTCTTC. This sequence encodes CASSPLGVAVTGEQFF.

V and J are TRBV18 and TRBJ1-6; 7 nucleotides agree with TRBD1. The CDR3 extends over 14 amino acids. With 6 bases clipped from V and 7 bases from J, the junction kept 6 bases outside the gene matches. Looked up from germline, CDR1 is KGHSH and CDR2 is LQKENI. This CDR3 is CASSAGGPNSPLHF. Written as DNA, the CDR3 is TGTGCCAGCTCGGCAGGGGGGCCCAATTCACCCCTCCACTTT.

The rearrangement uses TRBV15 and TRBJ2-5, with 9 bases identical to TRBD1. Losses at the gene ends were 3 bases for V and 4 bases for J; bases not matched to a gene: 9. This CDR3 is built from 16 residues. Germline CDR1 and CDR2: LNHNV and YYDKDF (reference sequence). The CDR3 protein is CATSSHRGRRIETQYF. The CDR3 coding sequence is TGTGCCACCAGCAGCCACAGGGGGCGCAGGATAGAGACCCAGTACTTC. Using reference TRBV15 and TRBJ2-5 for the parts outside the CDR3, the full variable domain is DAMVIQNPRYQVTQFGKPVTLSCSQTLNHNVMYWYQQKSSQAPKLLFHYYDKDFNNEADTPDNFQSRRPNTSFCFLDIRSPGLGDTAMYLCATSSHRGRRIETQYFGPGTRLLVL.

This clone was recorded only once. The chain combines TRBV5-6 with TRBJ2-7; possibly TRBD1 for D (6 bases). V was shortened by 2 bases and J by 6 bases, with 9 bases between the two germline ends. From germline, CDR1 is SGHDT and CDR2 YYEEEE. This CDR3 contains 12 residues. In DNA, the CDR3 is TGTGCCAGCAGCTTACAGGGAGCCGAGCAGTACTTC. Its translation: CASSLQGAEQYF. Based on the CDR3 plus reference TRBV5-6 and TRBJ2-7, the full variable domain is DAGVTQSPTHLIKTRGQQVTLRCSPKSGHDTVSWYQQALGQGPQFIFQYYEEEERQRGNFPDRFSGHQFPNYSSELNVNALLLGDSALYLCASSLQGAEQYFGPGTRLTVT.

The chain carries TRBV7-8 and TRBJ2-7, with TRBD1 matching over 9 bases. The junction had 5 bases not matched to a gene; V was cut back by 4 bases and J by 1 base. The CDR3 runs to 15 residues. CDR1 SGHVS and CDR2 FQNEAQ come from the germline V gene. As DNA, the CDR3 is TGTGCCAGCAGCTCGGACAGGGGTCCTTCCTACGAGCAGTACTTC. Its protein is CASSSDRGPSYEQYF.

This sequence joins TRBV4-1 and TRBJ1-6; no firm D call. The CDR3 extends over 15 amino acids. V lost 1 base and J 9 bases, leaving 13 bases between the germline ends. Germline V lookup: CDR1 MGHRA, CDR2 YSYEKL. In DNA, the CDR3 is TGCGCCAGCAGCCAAGCAGCGCAGCTATCTTCACCCCTCCACTTT. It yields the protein CASSQAAQLSSPLHF.